The T cell receptor (beta chain) described here comes from a study of graft-versus-host responses after intestinal transplantation. Study background: Recipients underwent multivisceral, liver-intestinal, or isolated intestinal transplants. Among the recipients, all got anti-thymocyte globulin induction and then tacrolimus and steroids for around 3 years.

Study findings and constraints: Early post-transplant falls in HvG clones accompanied the peak levels of circulating GvH clones.

On this clone itself: Its specificity is not known.

Sequenced by immunoSEQ multiplex PCR; TCRdb stores in-frame clones only, minus some. This table has tens of thousands of clones, about 87% appearing once. Here the sequenced sample was unstimulated CD4+ T cells sorted from spleen or lymph node cells, taken before transplant. This receptor was taken from a human donor who was the organ donor for an intestinal transplant.

CDR3 DNA sequence: TGTGCCAGCCAGCTTAGAGGGGGTAGCTCCTACAATGAGCAGTTCTTC. Amino acid sequence: CASQLRGGSSYNEQFF. The J gene is TRBJ2-1, the V gene TRBV7-6; a possible D gene is TRBD1 (6 bases). There are 16 residues in the CDR3. The V gene lost 8 bases and the J gene lost 0 bases, with 17 bases spanning the gap. Germline assignment: CDR1 SGHVS and CDR2 FNYEAQ.